The 8 T cell receptor beta chains in this list originate from one sample, sequenced in a study of blood T cell repertoires in COVID-19. The assay was immunoSEQ multiplex PCR, and TCRdb's table has in-frame clones only and misses some. The sample has roughly 180,000 clones; 75% to 90% are singletons. Input material: PBMCs or T cells enriched from blood (not recorded which). These receptors originate from a woman aged 25 to 39 who had recovered from COVID-19.

The rearrangement links TRBV5-4 to TRBJ2-3, with TRBD2 matching over 13 bases. From germline, CDR1 is SGHNT and CDR2 YYREEE (reference sequence). V was clipped by 4 bases and J by 3 bases; unmatched bases: 5. The CDR3 runs to 16 residues. CDR3 region: CASSNRLAGGTDTQYF. Here the CDR3 DNA reads TGTGCCAGCAGCAACAGACTAGCGGGAGGAACAGATACGCAGTATTTT.

The DNA for the CDR3 is TGTGCCAGCAGTGTTCAGGGGGCTAATTCACCCCTCCACTTT. The encoded protein is CASSVQGANSPLHF. The rearrangement links TRBV2 to TRBJ1-6; 8 bases fit TRBD1. Looked up from germline, CDR1 is SNHLY and CDR2 is FYNNEI. Germline trimming cut 4 bases from V and 6 bases from J; bases unmatched to any gene: 2. The CDR3 is made up of 14 amino acids.

This chain joins TRBV9 and TRBJ2-3; 9 nucleotides agree with TRBD2. Germline V lookup: CDR1 SGDLS, CDR2 YYNGEE. The CDR3 totals 16 residues. Germline trimming cut 2 bases from V and 1 base from J; bases unmatched to any gene: 5. CDR3 sequence reads: CASSVSAGGRTDTQYF. Here the CDR3 DNA reads TGTGCCAGCAGCGTTTCTGCGGGAGGGCGCACAGATACGCAGTATTTT.

V usage is TRBV10-3 and J usage is TRBJ2-5, with 8 bases aligning to TRBD2. This CDR3 spans 13 amino acids. From germline, CDR1 is ENHRY and CDR2 SYGVKD. The junction had 5 bases not matched to a gene; V was cut back by 6 bases and J by 5 bases. The CDR3, as DNA: TGTGCCATCAGATCGGGGGGGCAGGAGACCCAGTACTTC. This codes for CAIRSGGQETQYF.

The chain carries TRBV7-9 and TRBJ1-5; D is perhaps TRBD1 (5 bases). Germline V gene sequence: CDR1 SEHNR, CDR2 FQNEAQ (reference sequence). This CDR3 is 15 amino acids long. V was pared by 1 base and J by 6 bases, with 13 bases between. The CDR3 region is CASSLGPGGIQPQHF. In DNA form, the CDR3 reads TGTGCCAGCAGCTTAGGCCCTGGGGGGATTCAGCCCCAGCATTTT.

The chain recombines TRBV19 with TRBJ1-2; D remains unclear. CDR1 and CDR2 from the germline V gene are LNHDA and SQIVND (reference sequence). The CDR3 totals 12 residues. Trimming removed 3 bases at V and 8 bases at J, with 10 bases between. In nucleotides, the CDR3 is TGTGCCAGTAGTATGGGCGGGTCCGGCTACACCTTC. This encodes CASSMGGSGYTF.

The count of this clone is one. The rearrangement uses TRBV4-1 and TRBJ1-1; D ambiguous. Germline V gene data show CDR1 as MGHRA and CDR2 as YSYEKL. The CDR3 covers 15 residues. V was trimmed by 1 base and J by 0 bases, leaving 9 bases between them. CDR3 sequence reads: CASSQVPRMNTEAFF. CDR3 sequence (DNA): TGCGCCAGCAGCCAAGTTCCCCGTATGAACACTGAAGCTTTCTTT.

The chain has TRBV12-5 and TRBJ1-5; D is uncertain. Between the trimmed V and J ends, which lost 0 bases and 9 bases, there was a span of 27 bases. Germline CDR1 and CDR2: LGHNT and FRNRAP. CDR3 size: 19 residues. The CDR3, as DNA: TGTGCTAGTGGTTTGGTGGGCCTCCAACGTCTCCCCGGGGAGTGGCCCCAGCATTTT. The encoded protein is CASGLVGLQRLPGEWPQHF.